This T cell receptor beta chain was found in a study of T cells in Graves' hyperthyroidism and ophthalmopathy. These patients, aged 18 to 65, had recently diagnosed hyperthyroidism lasting under 2 months. The PBMCs were sourced from fresh peripheral blood (10 ml). This clonotype was observed a few times. What was amplified from RNA transcripts were TCR beta CDR3 regions. In the first-round RT-PCR of the TCR CDR3, the HTBI primer set was used. TCRdb analysed the multiplex PCR reads with MiXCR anew, one entry per CDR3 protein. The table records some 420,000 distinct CDR3 sequences, about an eighth of them present only once. The CDR3 consists of 15 residues. V lost 4 bases and J 2 bases, leaving 15 bases between the germline ends.

Material: blood. The sequence was obtained from a woman aged 18-30 years with Graves' hyperthyroidism. J is TRBJ2-7 and V is TRBV12-3 or TRBV12-4; a possible D gene is TRBD2 (5 bases). The CDR3: CASSYRRGNPYEQYF. For the CDR3, the DNA is TGTGCCAGCAGTTACCGTCGGGGAAATCCCTACGAGCAGTACTTC.